This T cell receptor beta chain comes out of a study of blood T cell repertoires in COVID-19. As handled by the study authors: Nucleated cell counts were estimated from reference gene primer amplification. This table comes from immunoSEQ multiplex PCR, and its TCRdb copy is limited to in-frame clones, with some not included. The V and J calls and clone size were taken over from that table, and D and trimming were inferred from the DNA. Of 290,000 or so clones in the sample, approximately 86% are singletons; the top ten hold less than 3%. Individuals drawn from approximately 26 US areas were roughly 18 to 95 years old. Cohorts were assigned according to the clinical history that participants reported. From germline, CDR1 is SNHLY and CDR2 FYNNEI. Trimming stripped 5 bases from V and 3 bases from J, with 14 bases between. The CDR3 loop spans 14 amino acids.

This receptor was identified in a young woman who had recovered from COVID-19. This chain connects TRBV2 to TRBJ2-7, with D possibly being TRBD2 (5 bases). The sequencing sample was made of PBMCs or T cells enriched from blood (not recorded which). CDR3 bases: TGTGCCAGCAGTATAGAACGGGGATTCTACGAGCAGTACTTC. This sequence encodes CASSIERGFYEQYF.